This T cell receptor (beta chain) was profiled in a study of spatial heterogeneity in lung cancer (dated by TCRdb to between 2019 and 2020). About the investigation overall: Donors were some 67 patients with early-stage, untreated non-small cell lung cancer from the lung TRACERx cohort. Follow-up PBMC samples were sequenced whenever available, with the median time to follow-up being two to three years after resection. More beta-chain than alpha-chain transcripts were consistently detected, likely reflecting higher beta-chain transcript abundance. In the raw uncorrected reads, each unique combination of TCR and UMI appeared more than ten times on average. The study quantitatively compared TCR alpha and beta repertoires across multiple tumor regions, matched nontumor lung and blood in non-small cell lung cancer. TCR repertoire features were related to nonsynonymous mutation counts determined by whole-exome sequencing of tumor tissue. Both alpha and beta chains were TCR-sequenced in samples taken at surgery, namely 220 tumor regions, around 64 matched nontumor lung samples and 50 to 60 PBMC samples. Summary of the overall study and its limitations: Confirming at a functional level the hypothesis that regional TCRs recognize regional mutations was considered to require additional single-cell paired TCR alpha and beta sequencing. Only 14 to 15 patients were included in comparisons of baseline and follow-up blood repertoires. Ubiquitous expanded tumor TCRs were detected in blood more often at tumor resection than at routine follow-up.

In this sample, this clonotype turned up many times. What this receptor recognizes is not known. No quality values exist for individual bases; no much larger clone is one base distant. The time point label on this specimen signifies: blood at routine non-recurrence follow-up after resection. Without any cell sorting, TCR sequencing was performed on whole RNA extracted either from tumor and nontumor lung tissue or from cryopreserved PBMC samples. Only patients with enough RNA available from two or more tumor regions were chosen for TCR sequencing. The library relied on 5' RACE. For sequencing, a NextSeq 500 was employed. The TCR library protocol attached a unique molecular identifier to each TCR cDNA molecule to allow correction of PCR and sequencing errors. For the original study's pipeline: Decombinator tools were used for TCR identification, UMI-based error correction and CDR3 extraction. Expanded TCRs were defined as those above a frequency of 2 per 1,000, corresponding to the top 1% of the tumor frequency distribution. Renyi diversity was calculated using the R vegan package after each repertoire was subsampled 100 times to 5,000 TCRs. To build CDR3 similarity networks, amino acid triplet string-kernel similarity was used, and CDR3s were connected when their pairwise similarity was above 0.82. TCRdb reworked the public reads: Q25 trimming with fastp, MiXCR clone assembly, productive beta chains retained. Identical CDR3 protein sequences are pooled into one entry, listed with their most common genes and DNA. Clone size and V and J calls follow TCRdb, not the original study. The sample contains 15,000 to 20,000 distinct CDR3 sequences, 7% to 10% of them found a single time. The ten largest clones represent around 21% of the sample.

V loses 0 bases of germline sequence and J loses 4 bases, and the interval between the two ends is 5 bases. The CDR3 goes from the cysteine to the phenylalanine over 12 residues. The CDR3 DNA has 36 bases and is translated from base 1. The germline V gene encodes CDR1 SGHRS and CDR2 YFSETQ. The source of this sequence is a male donor with early-stage non-small cell lung cancer. Here the chain combines TRBV5-1 and TRBJ2-7; too little of a D gene remains to name it. Source: PBMCs, taken at follow-up. The CDR3 is CASSLDYYEQYF. The DNA is as follows: TGCGCCAGCAGCTTGGACTATTACGAGCAGTACTTC. Beyond the CDR3, the reference TRBV5-1 and TRBJ2-7 genes provide the residues; the full variable domain reads: KAGVTQTPRYLIKTRGQQVTLSCSPISGHRSVSWYQQTPGQGLQFLFEYFSETQRNKGNFPGRFSGRQFSNSRSEMNVSTLELGDSALYLCASSLDYYEQYFGPGTRLTVT.